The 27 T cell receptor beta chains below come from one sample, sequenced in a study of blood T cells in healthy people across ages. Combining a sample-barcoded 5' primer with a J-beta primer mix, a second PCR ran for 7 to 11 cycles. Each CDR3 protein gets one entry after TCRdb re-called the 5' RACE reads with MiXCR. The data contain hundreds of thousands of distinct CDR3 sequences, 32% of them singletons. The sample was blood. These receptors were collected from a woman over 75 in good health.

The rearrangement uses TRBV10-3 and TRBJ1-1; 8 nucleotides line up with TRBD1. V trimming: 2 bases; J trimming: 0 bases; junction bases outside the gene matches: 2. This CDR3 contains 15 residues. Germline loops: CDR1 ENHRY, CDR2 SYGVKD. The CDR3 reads CAISEDRGMNTEAFF. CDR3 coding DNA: TGTGCCATCAGTGAGGACAGGGGCATGAACACTGAAGCTTTCTTT.

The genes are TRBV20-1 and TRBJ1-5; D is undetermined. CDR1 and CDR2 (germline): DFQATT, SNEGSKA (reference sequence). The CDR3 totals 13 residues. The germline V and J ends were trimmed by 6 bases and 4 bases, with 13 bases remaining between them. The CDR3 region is CSALGGFNQPQHF. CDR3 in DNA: TGCAGTGCCTTGGGCGGGTTTAATCAGCCCCAGCATTTT.

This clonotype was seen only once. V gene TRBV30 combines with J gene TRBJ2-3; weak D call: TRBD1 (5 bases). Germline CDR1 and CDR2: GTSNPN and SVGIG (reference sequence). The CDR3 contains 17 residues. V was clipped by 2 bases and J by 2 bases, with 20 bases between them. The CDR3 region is CAWSPFPDSASTDTQYF. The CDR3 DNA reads TGTGCCTGGAGTCCCTTCCCCGACAGTGCCTCCACAGATACGCAGTATTTT.

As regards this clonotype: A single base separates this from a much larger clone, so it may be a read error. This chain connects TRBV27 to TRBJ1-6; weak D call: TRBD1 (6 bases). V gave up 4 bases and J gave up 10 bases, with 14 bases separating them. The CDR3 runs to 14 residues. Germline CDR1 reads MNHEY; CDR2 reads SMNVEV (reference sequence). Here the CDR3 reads CASSCARGRSPLHF. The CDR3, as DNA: TGTGCCAGCAGTTGTGCCAGGGGAAGATCACCCCTCCACTTT.

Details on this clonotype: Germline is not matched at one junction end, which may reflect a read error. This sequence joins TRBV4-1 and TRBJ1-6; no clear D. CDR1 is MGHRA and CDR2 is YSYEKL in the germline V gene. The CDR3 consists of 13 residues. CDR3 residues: CASRQEGIEPLHF. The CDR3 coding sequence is TGCGCCAGCCGCCAAGAAGGAATTGAACCCCTCCACTTT.

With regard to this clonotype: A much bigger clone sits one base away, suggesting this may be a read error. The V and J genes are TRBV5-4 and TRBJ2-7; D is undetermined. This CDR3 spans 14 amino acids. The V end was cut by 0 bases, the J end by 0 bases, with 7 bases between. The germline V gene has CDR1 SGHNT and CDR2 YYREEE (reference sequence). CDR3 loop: CASSLVRISYEQYF. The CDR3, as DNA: TGTGCCAGCAGCTTGGTCCGCATCTCCTACGAGCAGTACTTC.

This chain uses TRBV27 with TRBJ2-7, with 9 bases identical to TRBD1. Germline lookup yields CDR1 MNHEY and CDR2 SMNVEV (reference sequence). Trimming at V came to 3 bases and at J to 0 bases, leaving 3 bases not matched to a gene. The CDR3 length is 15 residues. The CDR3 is CASSFRTGDSYEQYF. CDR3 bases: TGTGCCAGCAGTTTCAGGACAGGGGACTCCTACGAGCAGTACTTC.

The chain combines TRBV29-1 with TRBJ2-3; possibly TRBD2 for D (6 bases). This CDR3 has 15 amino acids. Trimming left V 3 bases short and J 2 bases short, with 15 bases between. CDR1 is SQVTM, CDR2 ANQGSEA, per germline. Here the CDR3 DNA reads TGCAGCGTTGAGGGGGGTCGCACCTCCACAGATACGCAGTATTTT. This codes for CSVEGGRTSTDTQYF.

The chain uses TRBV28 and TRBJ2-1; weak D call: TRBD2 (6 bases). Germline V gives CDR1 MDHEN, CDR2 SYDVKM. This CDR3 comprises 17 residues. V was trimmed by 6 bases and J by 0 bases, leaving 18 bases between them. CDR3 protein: CASSSFGGLSSYNEQFF. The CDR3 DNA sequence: TGTGCCAGCAGCTCCTTTGGAGGGTTGAGCTCCTACAATGAGCAGTTCTTC.

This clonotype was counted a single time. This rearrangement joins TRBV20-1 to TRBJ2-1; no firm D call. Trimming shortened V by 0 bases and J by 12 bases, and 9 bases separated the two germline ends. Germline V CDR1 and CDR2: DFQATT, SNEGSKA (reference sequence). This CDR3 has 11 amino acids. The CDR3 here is CSARDHKVQFF. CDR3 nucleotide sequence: TGCAGTGCTAGAGATCACAAGGTGCAGTTCTTC.

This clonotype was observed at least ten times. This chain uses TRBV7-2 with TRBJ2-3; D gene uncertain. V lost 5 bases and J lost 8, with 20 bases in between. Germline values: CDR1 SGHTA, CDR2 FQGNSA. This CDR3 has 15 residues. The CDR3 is CASSTPADSLGTQYF. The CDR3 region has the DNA TGTGCCAGCAGCACCCCGGCGGATTCCCTGGGTACGCAGTATTTT.

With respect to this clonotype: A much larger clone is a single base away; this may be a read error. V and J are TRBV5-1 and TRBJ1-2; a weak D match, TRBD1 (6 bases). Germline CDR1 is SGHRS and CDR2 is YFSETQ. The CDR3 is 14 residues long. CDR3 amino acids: CASSPTGINYGNTF. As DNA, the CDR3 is TGCGCCAGCAGCCCCACAGGGATTAACTATGGCAACACCTTC.

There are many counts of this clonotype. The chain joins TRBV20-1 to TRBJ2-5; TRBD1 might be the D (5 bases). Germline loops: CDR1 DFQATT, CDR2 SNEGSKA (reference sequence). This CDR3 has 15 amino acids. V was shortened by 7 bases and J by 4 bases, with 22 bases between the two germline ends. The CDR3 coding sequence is TGCAGTGTTAGGCGGCAGGGCCCTCCGGGAGAGACCCAGTACTTC. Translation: CSVRRQGPPGETQYF.

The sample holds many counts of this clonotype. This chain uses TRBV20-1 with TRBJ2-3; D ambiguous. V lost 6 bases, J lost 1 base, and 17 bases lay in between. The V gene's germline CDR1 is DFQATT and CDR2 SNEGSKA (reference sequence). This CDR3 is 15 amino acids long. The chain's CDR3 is CSAARFTDRTDTQYF. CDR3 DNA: TGCAGTGCCGCTAGATTTACCGATCGCACAGATACGCAGTATTTT.

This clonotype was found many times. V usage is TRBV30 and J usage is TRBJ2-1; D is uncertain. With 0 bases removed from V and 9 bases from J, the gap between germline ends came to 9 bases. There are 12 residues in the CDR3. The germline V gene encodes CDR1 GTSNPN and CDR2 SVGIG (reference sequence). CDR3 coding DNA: TGTGCCTGGAGTGTAATGTCGACTGAGCAGTTCTTC. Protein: CAWSVMSTEQFF.

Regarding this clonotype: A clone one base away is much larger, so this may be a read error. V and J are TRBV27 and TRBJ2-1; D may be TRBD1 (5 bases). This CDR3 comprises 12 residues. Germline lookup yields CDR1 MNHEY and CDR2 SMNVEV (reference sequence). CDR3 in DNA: TGTGCCAGCAGGGGGCCGTACAATGAGCGGTTCTTC. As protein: CASRGPYNERFF.

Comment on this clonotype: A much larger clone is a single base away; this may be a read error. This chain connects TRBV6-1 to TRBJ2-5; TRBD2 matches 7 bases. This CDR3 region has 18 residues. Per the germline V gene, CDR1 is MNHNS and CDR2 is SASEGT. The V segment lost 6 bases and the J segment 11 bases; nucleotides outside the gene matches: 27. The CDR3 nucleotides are TGTGCCAGCAGCGGCAGCCTTACGACGGGACTAACCAACAATGAGCAGTACTTC. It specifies CASSGSLTTGLTNNEQYF.

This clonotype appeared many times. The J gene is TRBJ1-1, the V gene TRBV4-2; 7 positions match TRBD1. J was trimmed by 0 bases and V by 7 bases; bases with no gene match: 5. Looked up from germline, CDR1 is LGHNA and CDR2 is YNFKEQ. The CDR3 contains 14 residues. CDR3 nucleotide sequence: TGTGCCAGCACCCCGACAGGGATGAACACTGAAGCTTTCTTT. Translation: CASTPTGMNTEAFF.

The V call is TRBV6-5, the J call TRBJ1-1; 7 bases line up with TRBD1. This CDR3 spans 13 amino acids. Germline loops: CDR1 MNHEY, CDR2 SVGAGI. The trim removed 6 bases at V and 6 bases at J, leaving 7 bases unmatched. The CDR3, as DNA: TGTGCCAGCAGGGGAAGGGACAGCTCTGAAGCTTTCTTT. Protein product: CASRGRDSSEAFF.

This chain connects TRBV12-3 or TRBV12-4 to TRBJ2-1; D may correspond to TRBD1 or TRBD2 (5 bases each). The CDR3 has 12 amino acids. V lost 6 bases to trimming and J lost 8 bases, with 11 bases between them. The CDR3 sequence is CASSPMGDEQFF. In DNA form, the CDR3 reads TGTGCCAGCAGCCCGATGGGGGATGAGCAGTTCTTC.

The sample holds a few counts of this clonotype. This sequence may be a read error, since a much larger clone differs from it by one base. This CDR3 is CASSPTAGGNEQYF. The DNA for the CDR3 is TGTGCCAGCAGCCCGACCGCGGGTGGCAATGAGCAGTACTTC. The chain combines TRBV3-1 with TRBJ2-7, with D possibly being TRBD2 (5 bases). V lost 4 bases and J 7 bases, leaving 17 bases between the germline ends. The CDR3 is made up of 14 amino acids. Per the germline V gene, CDR1 is LGHDT and CDR2 is YNNKEL (reference sequence).

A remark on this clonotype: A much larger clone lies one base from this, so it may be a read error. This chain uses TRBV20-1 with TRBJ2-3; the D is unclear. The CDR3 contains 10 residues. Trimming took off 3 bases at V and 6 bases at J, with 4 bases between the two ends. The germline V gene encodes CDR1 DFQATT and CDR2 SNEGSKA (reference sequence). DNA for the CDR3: TGCAGTGCTAGCTGCGATACGCAGTATTTT. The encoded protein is CSASCDTQYF.

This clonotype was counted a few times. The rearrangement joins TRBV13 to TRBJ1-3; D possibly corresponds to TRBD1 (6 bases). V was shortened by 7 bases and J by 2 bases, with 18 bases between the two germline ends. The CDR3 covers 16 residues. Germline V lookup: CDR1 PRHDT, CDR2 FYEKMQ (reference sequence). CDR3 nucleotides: TGTGCCAGCAACCCCCGGGGGGCAGGAGCTGGAAACACCATATATTTT. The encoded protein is CASNPRGAGAGNTIYF. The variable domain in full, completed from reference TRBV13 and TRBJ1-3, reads AAGVIQSPRHLIKEKRETATLKCYPIPRHDTVYWYQQGPGQDPQFLISFYEKMQSDKGSIPDRFSAQQFSDYHSELNMSSLELGDSALYFCASNPRGAGAGNTIYFGEGSWLTVV.

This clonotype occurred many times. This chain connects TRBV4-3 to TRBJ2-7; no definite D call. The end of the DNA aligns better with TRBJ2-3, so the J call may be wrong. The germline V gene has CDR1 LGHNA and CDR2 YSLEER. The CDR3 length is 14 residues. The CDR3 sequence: CASSQRVGTDTQYF. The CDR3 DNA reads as TGCGCCAGCAGCCAAAGAGTTGGCACAGATACGCAGTATTTT.

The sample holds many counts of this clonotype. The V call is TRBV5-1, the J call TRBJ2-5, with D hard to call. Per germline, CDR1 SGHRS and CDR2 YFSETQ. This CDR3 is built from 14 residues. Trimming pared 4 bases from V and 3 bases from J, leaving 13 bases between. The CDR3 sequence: CASSTLGNKETQYF. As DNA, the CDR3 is TGCGCCAGCAGCACCCTAGGTAACAAAGAGACCCAGTACTTC.

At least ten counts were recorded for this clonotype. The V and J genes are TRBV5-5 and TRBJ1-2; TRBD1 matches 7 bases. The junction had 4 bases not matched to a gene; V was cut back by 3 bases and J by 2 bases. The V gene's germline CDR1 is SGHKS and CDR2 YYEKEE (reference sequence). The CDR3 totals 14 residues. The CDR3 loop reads CASSSPGQNYGYTF. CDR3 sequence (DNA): TGTGCCAGCAGCTCTCCGGGACAGAACTATGGCTACACCTTC.

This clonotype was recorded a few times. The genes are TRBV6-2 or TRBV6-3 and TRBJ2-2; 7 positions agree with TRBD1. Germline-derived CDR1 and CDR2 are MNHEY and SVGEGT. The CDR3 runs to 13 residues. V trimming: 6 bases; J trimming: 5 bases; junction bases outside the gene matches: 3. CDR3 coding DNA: TGTGCCAGCAGAATACAGGGGACCGGGGAGCTGTTTTTT. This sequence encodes CASRIQGTGELFF.